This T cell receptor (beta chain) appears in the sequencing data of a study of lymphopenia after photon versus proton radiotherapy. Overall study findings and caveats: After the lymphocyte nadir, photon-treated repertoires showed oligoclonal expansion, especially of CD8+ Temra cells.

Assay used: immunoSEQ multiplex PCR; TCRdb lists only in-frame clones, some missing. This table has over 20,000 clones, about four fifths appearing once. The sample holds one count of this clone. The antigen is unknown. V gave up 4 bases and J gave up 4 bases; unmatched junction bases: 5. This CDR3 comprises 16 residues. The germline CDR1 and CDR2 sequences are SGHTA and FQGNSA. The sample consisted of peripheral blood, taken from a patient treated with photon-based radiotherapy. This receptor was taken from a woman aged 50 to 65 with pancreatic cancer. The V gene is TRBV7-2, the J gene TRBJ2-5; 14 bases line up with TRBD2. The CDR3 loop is CASSSGLAGDGETQYF. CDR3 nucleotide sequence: TGTGCCAGCAGCTCGGGACTAGCGGGAGATGGAGAGACCCAGTACTTC.